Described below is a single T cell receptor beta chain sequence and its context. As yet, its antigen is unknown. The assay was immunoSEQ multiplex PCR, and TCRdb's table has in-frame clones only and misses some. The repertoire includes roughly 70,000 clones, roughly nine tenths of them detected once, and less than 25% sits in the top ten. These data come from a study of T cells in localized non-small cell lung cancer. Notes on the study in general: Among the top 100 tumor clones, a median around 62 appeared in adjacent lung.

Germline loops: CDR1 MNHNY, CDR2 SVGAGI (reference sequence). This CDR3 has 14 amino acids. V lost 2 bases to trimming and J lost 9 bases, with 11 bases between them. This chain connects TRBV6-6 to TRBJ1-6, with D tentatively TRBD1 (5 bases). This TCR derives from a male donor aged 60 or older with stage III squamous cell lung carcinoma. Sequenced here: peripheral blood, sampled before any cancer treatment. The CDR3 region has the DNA TGTGCCAGCAGTTACGACAGTGGGAGTTCACCCCTCCACTTT. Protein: CASSYDSGSSPLHF.